A selection of T cell receptor beta chains follows, all from one sample in a study of STAT5B mutations in CD4+ large granular lymphocyte leukemia. TCRdb's table, derived via immunoSEQ multiplex PCR, lists solely in-frame clones and lacks some. The sample has around 37,000 clones, 75% to 85% seen once. Sequencing was done on a sample of CD4+ T cells from blood buffy coats. The receptors here all came from a human donor in good health. The CDR3 runs from the conserved cysteine through the conserved F or W. Fields, in order: D gene, clone size, J gene, V gene, CDR3 protein, CDR3 DNA. D genes are given only for firm matches. Only part of the rows carry a size: once, few, many, or a class if the clone is expanded.

d_call: TRBD1; clone_size: .; j_call: TRBJ1-6; v_call: TRBV5-4; cdr3_aa: CASSLGRQGINSPLHF; cdr3_nt: TGTGCCAGCAGCTTGGGTCGACAGGGAATAAATTCACCCCTCCACTTT
d_call: TRBD2; clone_size: .; j_call: TRBJ2-1; v_call: TRBV5-1; cdr3_aa: CASSLGIGYGPLAGPYNEQFF; cdr3_nt: TGCGCCAGCAGCTTGGGAATTGGGTATGGGCCGTTAGCGGGGCCCTACAATGAGCAGTTCTTC
d_call: .; clone_size: .; j_call: TRBJ2-7; v_call: TRBV29-1; cdr3_aa: CSVVTRARLSYEQYF; cdr3_nt: TGCAGCGTTGTAACCAGGGCACGGCTCTCCTACGAGCAGTACTTC
d_call: TRBD1; clone_size: .; j_call: TRBJ1-4; v_call: TRBV5-4; cdr3_aa: CASSHRRTGAQEKLFF; cdr3_nt: TGTGCCAGCAGTCATCGCCGGACAGGGGCGCAGGAAAAACTGTTTTTT
d_call: TRBD2; clone_size: .; j_call: TRBJ2-2; v_call: TRBV5-1; cdr3_aa: CASSLQRGGVVTGELFF; cdr3_nt: TGCGCCAGCAGCTTGCAGCGGGGGGGCGTCGTAACCGGGGAGCTGTTTTTT
d_call: TRBD2; clone_size: once; j_call: TRBJ2-3; v_call: TRBV6-6; cdr3_aa: CASSPWTSGKTDTQYF; cdr3_nt: TGTGCCAGCAGTCCTTGGACTAGCGGGAAAACAGATACGCAGTATTTT
d_call: .; clone_size: .; j_call: TRBJ2-7; v_call: TRBV27; cdr3_aa: CASSSQTGPDYEQYF; cdr3_nt: TGTGCCAGCAGTTCCCAAACAGGGCCCGACTACGAGCAGTACTTC
d_call: .; clone_size: .; j_call: TRBJ1-1; v_call: TRBV19; cdr3_aa: CASSIAPLWGGAVGGPNTEAFF; cdr3_nt: TGTGCCAGTAGTATTGCGCCGCTGTGGGGGGGCGCAGTGGGGGGGCCGAACACTGAAGCTTTCTTT
d_call: .; clone_size: .; j_call: TRBJ2-7; v_call: TRBV4-3; cdr3_aa: CASSQDYGYYEQYF; cdr3_nt: TGCGCCAGCAGCCAAGATTATGGCTACTACGAGCAGTACTTC
d_call: .; clone_size: .; j_call: TRBJ2-1; v_call: TRBV5-1; cdr3_aa: CASSSGTSLFHNEQFF; cdr3_nt: TGCGCCAGCAGCTCGGGCACTAGTTTATTCCACAATGAGCAGTTCTTC
d_call: .; clone_size: .; j_call: TRBJ2-1; v_call: TRBV7-2; cdr3_aa: CASSFFPPRTENNEQFF; cdr3_nt: TGTGCCAGCAGCTTTTTTCCTCCTAGGACAGAAAACAATGAGCAGTTCTTC
d_call: TRBD1; clone_size: .; j_call: TRBJ1-1; v_call: TRBV5-1; cdr3_aa: CASSWGTGVNTEAFF; cdr3_nt: TGCGCCAGCAGCTGGGGGACAGGGGTGAACACTGAAGCTTTCTTT
d_call: .; clone_size: .; j_call: TRBJ2-7; v_call: TRBV11-3; cdr3_aa: CASSLGSWGHEQYF; cdr3_nt: TGTGCCAGCAGCTTAGGTAGCTGGGGCCACGAGCAGTACTTC
d_call: .; clone_size: .; j_call: TRBJ2-7; v_call: TRBV6-4; cdr3_aa: CASSDQQGYEQYF; cdr3_nt: TGTGCCAGCAGTGACCAACAGGGCTACGAGCAGTACTTC
d_call: .; clone_size: .; j_call: TRBJ2-5; v_call: TRBV11-1; cdr3_aa: CASSLRGTREETQYF; cdr3_nt: TGTGCCAGCAGCTTACGTGGGACACGGGAGGAGACCCAGTACTTC
d_call: .; clone_size: .; j_call: TRBJ1-4; v_call: TRBV18; cdr3_aa: CASAPQGAAEKLFF; cdr3_nt: TGTGCCAGCGCGCCGCAGGGAGCAGCTGAAAAACTGTTTTTT
d_call: TRBD1; clone_size: .; j_call: TRBJ1-1; v_call: TRBV27; cdr3_aa: CASSSGDRGKGFF; cdr3_nt: TGTGCCAGCAGTTCAGGCGACAGGGGGAAGGGTTTCTTT
d_call: .; clone_size: .; j_call: TRBJ2-6; v_call: TRBV11-2; cdr3_aa: CASSEAGANVLTF; cdr3_nt: TGTGCCAGCAGTGAGGCCGGGGCCAACGTCCTGACTTTC
d_call: .; clone_size: .; j_call: TRBJ2-3; v_call: TRBV18; cdr3_aa: CASSVPLDTQYF; cdr3_nt: TGTGCCAGCTCAGTTCCCCTAGATACGCAGTATTTT
d_call: TRBD1; clone_size: .; j_call: TRBJ2-7; v_call: TRBV5-1; cdr3_aa: CASTAGQGYEQYF; cdr3_nt: TGCGCCAGCACGGCGGGACAGGGTTACGAGCAGTACTTC
d_call: .; clone_size: once; j_call: TRBJ1-5; v_call: TRBV10-3; cdr3_aa: CAIKLTEGQPQHF; cdr3_nt: TGTGCCATCAAATTAACAGAAGGTCAGCCCCAGCATTTT
d_call: .; clone_size: .; j_call: TRBJ2-7; v_call: TRBV5-1; cdr3_aa: CASSLGLDGYEQYF; cdr3_nt: TGCGCCAGCAGCCTCGGACTCGACGGGTACGAGCAGTACTTC
d_call: .; clone_size: few; j_call: TRBJ1-5; v_call: TRBV30; cdr3_aa: CAWSVQGNQPQHF; cdr3_nt: TGTGCCTGGAGTGTACAGGGCAATCAGCCCCAGCATTTT
d_call: TRBD2; clone_size: .; j_call: TRBJ2-7; v_call: TRBV11-1; cdr3_aa: CASSTGTSGGSVSYF; cdr3_nt: TGTGCCAGCAGCACAGGGACTAGCGGGGGCTCTGTCTCGTACTTC
d_call: .; clone_size: .; j_call: TRBJ2-1; v_call: TRBV6-4; cdr3_aa: CASRDTDGRYNEQFF; cdr3_nt: TGTGCCAGCAGAGATACGGACGGACGATACAATGAGCAGTTCTTC
d_call: .; clone_size: .; j_call: TRBJ1-5; v_call: TRBV19; cdr3_aa: CASTGTVNQPQHF; cdr3_nt: TGTGCCAGTACCGGGACGGTGAATCAGCCCCAGCATTTT
d_call: TRBD1; clone_size: few; j_call: TRBJ1-4; v_call: TRBV6-5; cdr3_aa: CASSYGQGAEKLFF; cdr3_nt: TGTGCCAGCAGTTACGGCCAGGGGGCCGAAAAACTGTTTTTT
d_call: TRBD1; clone_size: once; j_call: TRBJ2-5; v_call: TRBV9; cdr3_aa: CASSVAGTVEETQYF; cdr3_nt: TGTGCCAGCAGCGTAGCGGGGACAGTAGAGGAGACCCAGTACTTC